This TCR beta chain was recorded in a study of OX40 agonist ivuxolimab in advanced cancers. About the study: Prior anti-PD-1, anti-PD-L1 or anti-CTLA-4 therapy was allowed; 35% to 40% had some.

Sampled blood was obtained at baseline, cycle 4 day 1, and cycle 7 day 1. Here immunoSEQ multiplex PCR was the method, and the copy in TCRdb shows in-frame clones only, minus some. The sample has approximately 94,000 clones; around 90% are singletons. This CDR3 contains 17 residues. Trimming removed 5 bases at V and 1 base at J, with 18 bases between. Looked up from germline, CDR1 is SGHVS and CDR2 is FNYEAQ. The rearrangement uses TRBV7-6 and TRBJ1-3, with TRBD1 as a possible D gene (6 bases). This TCR came from an adult with an advanced solid tumor such as melanoma, head and neck, liver or kidney cancer. The material was CD4+ or CD8+ T cells sorted from blood, obtained in a trial of the OX40 agonist ivuxolimab. For the CDR3, the DNA is TGTGCCAGCAGCCCCCCGGCAGGGGTAGGTTCTGGAAACACCATATATTTT. Residues: CASSPPAGVGSGNTIYF.